Following are 21 T cell receptor beta chains from one sample sequenced in a study of Graves' ophthalmopathy and Graves' hyperthyroidism. The authors amplified TCR beta CDR3 regions, and they did so from RNA transcripts for repertoire sequencing. HTBI-primed RT-PCR formed the first round, and a multiplex PCR formed the second. TCRdb analysed the multiplex PCR reads with MiXCR anew, one entry per CDR3 protein. The sample lists about 370,000 distinct CDR3 sequences; 15% to 20% were seen once. The sequencing sample was made of peripheral blood. Receptors originate from a woman younger than 30 with Graves' ophthalmopathy.

There are many counts of this clonotype. The chain uses TRBV29-1 and TRBJ1-1, with unresolved D. CDR3 length equals 13 residues. Trimming cost V 3 bases and J 0 bases, with 8 bases left between them. Germline values: CDR1 SQVTM, CDR2 ANQGSEA. CDR3 sequence reads: CSVDSNMNTEAFF. DNA of the CDR3: TGCAGCGTTGACTCCAATATGAACACTGAAGCTTTCTTT.

In this sample, this clonotype turned up many times. This rearrangement joins TRBV7-2 to TRBJ1-1, with D maybe TRBD1 (5 bases). V was clipped by 5 bases and J by 2 bases, with 18 bases between them. This CDR3 has 16 amino acids. The germline V gene encodes CDR1 SGHTA and CDR2 FQGNSA. The CDR3 coding sequence is TGTGCCAGCAGCCTGGGTGGGGGGAGGAGAAACACTGAAGCTTTCTTT. Translated: CASSLGGGRRNTEAFF.

The V and J genes are TRBV29-1 and TRBJ2-5, with 7 bases matching TRBD2. The length of the CDR3 is 19 residues. From germline, CDR1 is SQVTM and CDR2 ANQGSEA. Trimming at V came to 4 bases and at J to 2 bases, leaving 22 bases not matched to a gene. The CDR3 DNA follows: TGCAGCGTTGCCGGAACCGACAGTTACCGGGAGGAGGGTCAAGAGACCCAGTACTTC. Protein: CSVAGTDSYREEGQETQYF.

This clonotype was detected ten times or more. The J gene is TRBJ2-7, the V gene TRBV25-1; D might be TRBD2 (7 bases). The CDR3 sequence is 14 residues long. With 6 bases removed from V and 5 bases from J, the gap between germline ends came to 17 bases. CDR1 is MGHDK, CDR2 SYGVNS, per germline. The CDR3 sequence is CASRQSGGGDEQYF. The CDR3 DNA follows: TGTGCCAGCAGACAAAGTGGGGGGGGCGACGAGCAGTACTTC.

The chain has TRBV27 and TRBJ1-1; D is unclear. Between the trimmed V and J ends, which lost 6 bases and 5 bases, there was a span of 13 bases. The CDR3 loop spans 13 amino acids. Looked up from germline, CDR1 is MNHEY and CDR2 is SMNVEV (reference sequence). The CDR3 DNA is TGTGCCAGCAGCAAATTCCTAAGGACTGAAGCTTTCTTT. Its translation: CASSKFLRTEAFF.

The V and J genes are TRBV6-2 or TRBV6-3 and TRBJ1-2; no clear D gene. Germline V gene data show CDR1 as MNHEY and CDR2 as SVGEGT. The V gene lost 5 bases and the J gene lost 4 bases, with 11 bases spanning the gap. CDR3 size: 13 residues. The CDR3 DNA is TGTGCCAGCAGTGATACGGCGAGCTATGGCTACACCTTC. Residues: CASSDTASYGYTF.

This clonotype showed up many times. The V call is TRBV29-1, the J call TRBJ2-2; D unclear. Per germline, CDR1 SQVTM and CDR2 ANQGSEA. CDR3 length equals 15 residues. V lost 1 base to trimming and J lost 2 bases, with 11 bases between them. The CDR3 DNA is TGCAGCGTTGAAGCAGTAGGCAAAAACACCGGGGAGCTGTTTTTT. Translating gives CSVEAVGKNTGELFF.

This clonotype was observed at least ten times. The V and J genes are TRBV5-6 and TRBJ2-3; 13 bases fit TRBD2. The CDR3 runs 17 residues. V lost 3 bases and J lost 2; bases outside the gene matches: 6. Germline V CDR1 and CDR2: SGHDT, YYEEEE. In DNA form, the CDR3 reads TGTGCCAGCAGCTACCCCGGGACTAGCGGGGACACAGATACGCAGTATTTT. This codes for CASSYPGTSGDTDTQYF.

This clonotype came up many times. The rearrangement links TRBV7-2 to TRBJ1-5; weak D call: TRBD1 (5 bases). V lost 5 bases and J lost 2, with 10 bases in between. The germline gives CDR1 SGHTA, CDR2 FQGNSA. The CDR3 extends over 14 amino acids. CDR3 DNA: TGTGCCAGCAGCGTGGAGGGACGCAATCAGCCCCAGCATTTT. It codes for CASSVEGRNQPQHF.

The CDR3 nucleotides are TGTGCCAGGACCCGCCGGGACAGGGAGTACGAGCAGTACTTC. Translating it yields CARTRRDREYEQYF. The gene calls are TRBV2 and TRBJ2-7, with 9 bases lining up with TRBD1. V gave up 9 bases and J gave up 4 bases; unmatched junction bases: 10. The CDR3 extends over 14 amino acids. Germline V gene sequence: CDR1 SNHLY, CDR2 FYNNEI. The entire variable domain, with the rest obtained from reference TRBV2 and TRBJ2-7, is as follows: EPEVTQTPSHQVTQMGQEVILRCVPISNHLYFYWYRQILGQKVEFLVSFYNNEISEKSEIFDDQFSVERPDGSNFTLKIRSTKLEDSAMYFCARTRRDREYEQYFGPGTRLTVT.

This clonotype was picked up many times. The V gene is TRBV24-1, the J gene TRBJ2-7, with D possibly matching TRBD2 (6 bases). Germline-derived CDR1 and CDR2 are KGHDR and SFDVKD. The CDR3 loop spans 13 amino acids. Trimming shortened V by 4 bases and J by 0 bases, and 6 bases separated the two germline ends. The CDR3 is CATSDGSSYEQYF. The DNA for the CDR3 is TGTGCCACCAGTGACGGGAGCTCCTACGAGCAGTACTTC.

This clonotype was seen ten or more times. V gene TRBV7-2 combines with J gene TRBJ2-2; D not certain. CDR3 length equals 15 residues. With 1 base removed from V and 4 bases from J, the gap between germline ends came to 10 bases. Germline V CDR1 and CDR2: SGHTA, FQGNSA. CDR3 sequence (DNA): TGTGCCAGCAGCTTAGGACTGCCTCGCACCGGGGAGCTGTTTTTT. Its translation: CASSLGLPRTGELFF.

Many counts were recorded for this clonotype. The conserved final phenylalanine or tryptophan is absent from the CDR3, which likely points to a read error. The genes are TRBV6-2 or TRBV6-3 and TRBJ1-2, with 9 bases matching TRBD1. The CDR3 consists of 15 residues. V trimming: 4 bases; J trimming: 4 bases; junction bases outside the gene matches: 7. Germline loops: CDR1 MNHEY, CDR2 SVGEGT. The CDR3 nucleotides read TGTGCCAGCAGTTCTCCACAGGGGGCTTCCTATGGCTACACCCTC. This gives the protein CASSSPQGASYGYTL.

This clonotype was picked up many times. For the CDR3, the DNA is TGTGCCAGCACTACCGGACCCAGGGAACGGGGCGGGGAGCTGTTTTTT. Translation: CASTTGPRERGGELFF. V gene TRBV6-2 or TRBV6-3 combines with J gene TRBJ2-2; either TRBD1 or TRBD2 may fit D (5 bases each). The germline V and J ends were trimmed by 7 bases and 7 bases, with 22 bases remaining between them. The length of the CDR3 is 16 residues. The germline V gene encodes CDR1 MNHEY and CDR2 SVGEGT.

This clonotype was counted at least ten times. The junction differs from germline at one of its ends, possibly a read error. The chain uses TRBV30 and TRBJ2-7, with TRBD2 matching over 7 bases. There are 14 residues in the CDR3. CDR1 GTSNPN and CDR2 SVGIG come from the germline V gene (reference sequence). The DNA of the CDR3 is TGTGCCTGGAGTGTATCGGGACTACCCTATGAGCAGTACTTC. The encoded protein is CAWSVSGLPYEQYF.

This clonotype was recorded at least ten times. V is TRBV28 and J is TRBJ1-1; D is possibly TRBD1 (6 bases). Trimming stripped 3 bases from V and 3 bases from J, with 14 bases between. Germline V gene lookup returns CDR1 MDHEN and CDR2 SYDVKM. The CDR3 loop spans 15 amino acids. CDR3 residues: CASSFGGRRYTEAFF. The CDR3 DNA follows: TGTGCCAGCAGTTTTGGGGGGCGTCGCTACACTGAAGCTTTCTTT.

This clonotype was recorded many times. V and J are TRBV12-3 or TRBV12-4 and TRBJ2-2, with 7 bases aligning to TRBD1. V lost 7 bases and J lost 7; bases outside the gene matches: 12. The CDR3 consists of 15 residues. In nucleotides, the CDR3 is TGTGCCAGCAACAGGGACAGCTTCGGAGGCGGGGAGCTGTTTTTT. Translating it yields CASNRDSFGGGELFF.

This clonotype was seen ten or more times. This chain joins TRBV29-1 and TRBJ2-2, with TRBD2 matching 12 bases. Germline V gives CDR1 SQVTM, CDR2 ANQGSEA. This CDR3 is built from 13 residues. V shed 7 bases, J shed 4 bases, and the junction held 1 base outside the gene matches. CDR3 amino acids: CSGGLAGTGELFF. In nucleotides, the CDR3 is TGCAGCGGGGGACTAGCGGGCACCGGGGAGCTGTTTTTT.

This clonotype showed up many times. This sequence may be a read error, since a much larger clone differs from it by one base. This sequence joins TRBV5-8 and TRBJ2-7; D is undetermined. CDR3 size: 11 residues. The V end lost 4 bases, the J end lost 2 bases, and 4 bases lay between the germline ends. Per germline, CDR1 SGHTS and CDR2 YDEGEE. The CDR3: CASSKTYEQYF. CDR3 DNA sequence: TGTGCCAGCAGCAAGACCTACGAGCAGTACTTC.

This clonotype was counted at least ten times. The CDR3 protein is CASSYGRVPGETQYF. The DNA for the CDR3 is TGTGCCAGCAGTTACGGCCGAGTTCCCGGGGAGACCCAGTACTTC. The chain combines TRBV6-8 with TRBJ2-5; D unclear. This CDR3 region has 15 residues. V lost 2 bases and J lost 5, with 15 bases in between. The germline gives CDR1 MNHGY, CDR2 SAAAGT.

The sample holds a few counts of this clonotype. The V and J genes are TRBV28 and TRBJ1-1; D gene ambiguous. Between the trimmed V and J ends, which lost 1 base and 3 bases, there was a span of 12 bases. In germline, CDR1 is MDHEN, CDR2 SYDVKM. This CDR3 contains 15 residues. The CDR3 region has the DNA TGTGCCAGCAGTTTATTCGGTTTAGGCGACACTGAAGCTTTCTTT. It is translated as CASSLFGLGDTEAFF.